At least ten counts were recorded for the clone carrying this T cell receptor (beta chain). V dropped 0 bases and J dropped 4 bases, with 7 bases sitting between them. In germline, CDR1 is GTSNPN, CDR2 SVGIG (reference sequence). The CDR3 extends over 13 amino acids. TRAV- and TRBV-specific primers primed first-strand cDNA, covering alpha and beta chains. The authors amplified TCRs for about 20 PCR cycles with a constant-region primer and a V-primer adapter. One entry per CDR3 protein results from TCRdb running MiXCR on the reads. The table shows around 99,000 distinct CDR3 sequences, with under 10% occurring only once. The sample belongs to a study of low-dose radiotherapy and immunotherapy resistance in tumors. Documented time point: before trial treatment.

The chain employs TRBV30 and TRBJ2-1; D remains ambiguous. The origin of this receptor is a male donor with prostate cancer. This material consisted of PBMCs, taken before treatment. In DNA form, the CDR3 reads TGTGCCTGGAGTGTAGACGAGTACAATGAGCAGTTCTTC. Translated, it gives CAWSVDEYNEQFF.